The clone carrying this T cell receptor beta chain was counted a few times. No antigen is known for it. CDR1 SGDLS and CDR2 YYNGEE come from the germline V gene. The CDR3 covers 15 residues. Trimming stripped 4 bases from V and 0 bases from J, with 11 bases between. Amplification yielded TCR beta CDR3 regions, with RNA transcripts as the source. The primer set for the first-round RT-PCR of the TCR CDR3 was HTBI. Using its own MiXCR run on the multiplex PCR reads, TCRdb lists one record per CDR3 protein. The table records about 700,000 distinct CDR3 sequences, 45% of them present only once. These data originate in a study of T cells in Graves' hyperthyroidism and ophthalmopathy. Study findings and constraints: Ophthalmopathy and stable hyperthyroidism were separated by a 13 V-J model. Most thyroid clonotypes with frequency above 0.001 were detected in blood.

This chain links TRBV9 with TRBJ1-5; D is uncertain. Material for sequencing was peripheral blood or thyroid tissue (not recorded which). The TCR originated in an adult man with Graves' disease, either hyperthyroidism or ophthalmopathy (not recorded which). CDR3 DNA: TGTGCCAGCAGCCAGGCCCGGAATAGCAATCAGCCCCAGCATTTT. Its protein product is CASSQARNSNQPQHF.